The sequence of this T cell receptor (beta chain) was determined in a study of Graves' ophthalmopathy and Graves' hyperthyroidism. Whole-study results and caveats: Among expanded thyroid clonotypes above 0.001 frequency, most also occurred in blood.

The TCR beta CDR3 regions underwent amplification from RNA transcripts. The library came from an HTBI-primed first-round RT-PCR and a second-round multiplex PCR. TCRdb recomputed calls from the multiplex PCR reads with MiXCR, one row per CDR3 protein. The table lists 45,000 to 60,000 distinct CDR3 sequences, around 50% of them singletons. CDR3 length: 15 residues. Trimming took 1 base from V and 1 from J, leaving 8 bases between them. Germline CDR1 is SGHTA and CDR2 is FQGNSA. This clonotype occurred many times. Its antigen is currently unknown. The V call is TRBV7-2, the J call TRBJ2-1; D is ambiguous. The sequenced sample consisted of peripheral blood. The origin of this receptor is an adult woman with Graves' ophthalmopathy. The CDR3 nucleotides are TGTGCCAGCAGCTTAGGGGGTTGGTCCTACAATGAGCAGTTCTTC. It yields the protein CASSLGGWSYNEQFF.